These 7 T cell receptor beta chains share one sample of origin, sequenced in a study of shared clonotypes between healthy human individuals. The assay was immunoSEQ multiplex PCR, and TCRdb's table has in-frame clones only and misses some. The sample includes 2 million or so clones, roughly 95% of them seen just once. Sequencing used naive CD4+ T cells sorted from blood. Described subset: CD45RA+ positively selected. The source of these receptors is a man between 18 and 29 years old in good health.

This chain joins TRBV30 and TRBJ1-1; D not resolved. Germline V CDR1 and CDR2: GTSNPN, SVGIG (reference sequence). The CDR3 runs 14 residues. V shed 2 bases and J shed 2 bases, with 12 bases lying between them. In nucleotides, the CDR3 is TGTGCCTGGAGTCAAGAACAGCCCAACACTGAAGCTTTCTTT. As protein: CAWSQEQPNTEAFF.

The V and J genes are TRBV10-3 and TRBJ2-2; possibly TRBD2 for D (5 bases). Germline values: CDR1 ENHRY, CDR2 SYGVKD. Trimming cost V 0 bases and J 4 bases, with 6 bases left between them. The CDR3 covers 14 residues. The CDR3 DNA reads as TGTGCCATCAGTGAGTCCGGGGTCACCGGGGAGCTGTTTTTT. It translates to CAISESGVTGELFF.

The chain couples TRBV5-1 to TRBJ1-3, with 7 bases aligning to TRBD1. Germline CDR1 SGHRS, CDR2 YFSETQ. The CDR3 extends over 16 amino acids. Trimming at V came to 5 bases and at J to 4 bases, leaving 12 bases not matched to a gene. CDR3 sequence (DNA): TGCGCCAGCAGTCCCACCGGGACAGTCCTAGGAAACACCATATATTTT. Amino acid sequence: CASSPTGTVLGNTIYF. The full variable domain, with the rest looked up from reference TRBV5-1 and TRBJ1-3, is KAGVTQTPRYLIKTRGQQVTLSCSPISGHRSVSWYQQTPGQGLQFLFEYFSETQRNKGNFPGRFSGRQFSNSRSEMNVSTLELGDSALYLCASSPTGTVLGNTIYFGEGSWLTVV.

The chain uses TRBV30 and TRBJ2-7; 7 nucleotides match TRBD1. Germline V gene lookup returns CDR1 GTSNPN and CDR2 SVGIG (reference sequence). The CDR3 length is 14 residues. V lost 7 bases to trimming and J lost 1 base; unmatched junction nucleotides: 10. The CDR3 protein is CASTQGDGSYEQYF. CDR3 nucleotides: TGTGCCTCAACTCAGGGGGATGGGTCCTACGAGCAGTACTTC.

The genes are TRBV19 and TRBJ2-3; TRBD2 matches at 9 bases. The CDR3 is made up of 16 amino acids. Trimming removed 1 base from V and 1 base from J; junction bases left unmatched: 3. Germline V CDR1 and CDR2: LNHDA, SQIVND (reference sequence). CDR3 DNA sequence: TGTGCCAGTAGTATAGCTCGACTAGCGGGCACAGATACGCAGTATTTT. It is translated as CASSIARLAGTDTQYF.

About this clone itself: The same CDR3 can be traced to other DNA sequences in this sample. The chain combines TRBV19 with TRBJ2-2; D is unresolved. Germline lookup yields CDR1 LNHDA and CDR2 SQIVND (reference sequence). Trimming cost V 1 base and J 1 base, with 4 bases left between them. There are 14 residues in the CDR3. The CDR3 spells CASSIGGNTGELFF. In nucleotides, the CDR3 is TGTGCCAGTAGTATAGGTGGGAACACCGGGGAGCTGTTTTTT.

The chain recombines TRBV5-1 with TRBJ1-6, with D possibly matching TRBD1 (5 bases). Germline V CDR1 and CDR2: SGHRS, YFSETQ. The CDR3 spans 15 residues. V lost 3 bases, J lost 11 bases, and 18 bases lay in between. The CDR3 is CASSSSTDGGPPLHF. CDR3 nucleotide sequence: TGCGCCAGCAGCTCTTCGACAGACGGGGGTCCACCCCTCCACTTT.